This TCR beta chain was identified during a study of cytomegalovirus exposure and HLA in healthy donors. Study-wide results and caveats: Available immune exposure information was restricted to CMV serostatus only. A few of the chains that were CMV-associated were confirmed in vitro to be specific for CMV antigens. Looking again later, the authors saw that most CMV-associated TCR beta chains seemed HLA-restricted.

There are 15 residues in the CDR3. V dropped 6 bases and J dropped 5; count of bases not matched to a gene: 8. Germline CDR1 and CDR2: SEHNR and FQNEAQ (reference sequence). A remark on this clone: Antigen specificity is unknown.

PCR amplification relied on 60 Vbeta primers (plus 13 Jbeta primers). TCRdb's table, derived via immunoSEQ multiplex PCR, lists solely in-frame clones and lacks some. The sample lists 210,000 or so clones, around 85% occurring once. The clonotype was recovered from a human donor in good health. The chain has TRBV7-9 and TRBJ2-2, with 8 bases aligning to TRBD1. Source material: PBMCs. Here the CDR3 reads CASSRGQGGTGELFF. CDR3 nucleotides: TGTGCCAGCAGTCGAGGACAGGGCGGGACCGGGGAGCTGTTTTTT.